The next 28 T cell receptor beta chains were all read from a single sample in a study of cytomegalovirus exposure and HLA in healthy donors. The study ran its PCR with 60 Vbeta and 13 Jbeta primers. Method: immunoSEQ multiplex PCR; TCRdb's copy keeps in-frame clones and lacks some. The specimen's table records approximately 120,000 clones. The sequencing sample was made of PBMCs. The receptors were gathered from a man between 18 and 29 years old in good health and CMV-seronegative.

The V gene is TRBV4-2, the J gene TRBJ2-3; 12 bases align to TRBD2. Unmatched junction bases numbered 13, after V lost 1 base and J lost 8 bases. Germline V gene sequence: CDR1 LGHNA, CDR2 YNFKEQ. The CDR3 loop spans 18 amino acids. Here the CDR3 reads CASSQGSKLAGGTGTQYF. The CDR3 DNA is TGTGCCAGCAGCCAAGGGTCGAAACTAGCGGGGGGTACGGGTACGCAGTATTTT.

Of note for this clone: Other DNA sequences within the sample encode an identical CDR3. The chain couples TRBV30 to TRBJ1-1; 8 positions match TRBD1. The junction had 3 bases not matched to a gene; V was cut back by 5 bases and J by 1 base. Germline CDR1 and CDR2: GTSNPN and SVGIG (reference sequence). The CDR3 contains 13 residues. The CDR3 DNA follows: TGTGCCTGGGCGGACAGGGCGAACACTGAAGCTTTCTTT. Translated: CAWADRANTEAFF.

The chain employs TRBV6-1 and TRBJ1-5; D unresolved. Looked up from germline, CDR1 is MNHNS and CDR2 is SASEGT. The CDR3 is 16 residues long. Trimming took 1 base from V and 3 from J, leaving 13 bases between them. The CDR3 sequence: CASSEGRDTYNQPQHF. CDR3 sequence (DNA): TGTGCCAGCAGTGAAGGTCGCGACACATACAATCAGCCCCAGCATTTT.

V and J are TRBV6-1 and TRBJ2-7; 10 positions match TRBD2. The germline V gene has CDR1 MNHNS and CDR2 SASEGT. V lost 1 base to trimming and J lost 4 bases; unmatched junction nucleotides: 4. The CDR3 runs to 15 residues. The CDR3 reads CASSEETSGAYEQYF. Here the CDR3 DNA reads TGTGCCAGCAGTGAAGAAACTAGCGGGGCGTACGAGCAGTACTTC.

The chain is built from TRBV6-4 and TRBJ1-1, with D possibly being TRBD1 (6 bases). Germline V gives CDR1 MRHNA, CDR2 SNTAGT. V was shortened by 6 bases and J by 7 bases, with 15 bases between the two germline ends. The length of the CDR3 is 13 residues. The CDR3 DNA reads TGTGCCAGCAGGCGGACAGTTGACAATGAAGCTTTCTTT. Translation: CASRRTVDNEAFF.

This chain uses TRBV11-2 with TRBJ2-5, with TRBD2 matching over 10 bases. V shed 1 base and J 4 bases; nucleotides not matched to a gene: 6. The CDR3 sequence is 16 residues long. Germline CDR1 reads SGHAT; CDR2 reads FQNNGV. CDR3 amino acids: CASSLGLAGERETQYF. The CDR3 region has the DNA TGTGCCAGCAGCTTAGGGCTAGCGGGAGAACGAGAGACCCAGTACTTC.

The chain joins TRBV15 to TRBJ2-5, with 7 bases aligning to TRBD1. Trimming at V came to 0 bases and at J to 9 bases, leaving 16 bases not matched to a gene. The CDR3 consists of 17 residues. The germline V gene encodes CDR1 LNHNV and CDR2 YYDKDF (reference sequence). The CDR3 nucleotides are TGTGCCACCAGCAGAGATCCCGGGACAGTCACCCGAATGGCCCAGTACTTC. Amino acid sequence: CATSRDPGTVTRMAQYF. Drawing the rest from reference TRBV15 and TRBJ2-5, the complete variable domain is DAMVIQNPRYQVTQFGKPVTLSCSQTLNHNVMYWYQQKSSQAPKLLFHYYDKDFNNEADTPDNFQSRRPNTSFCFLDIRSPGLGDTAMYLCATSRDPGTVTRMAQYFGPGTRLLVL.

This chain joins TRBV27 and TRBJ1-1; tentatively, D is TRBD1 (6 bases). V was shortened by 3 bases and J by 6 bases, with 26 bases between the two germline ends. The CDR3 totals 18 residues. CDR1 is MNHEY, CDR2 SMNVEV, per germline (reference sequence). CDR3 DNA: TGTGCCAGCAGTTTGATAATGACAGGATTTATATTGCCCGCTGAAGCTTTCTTT. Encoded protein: CASSLIMTGFILPAEAFF.

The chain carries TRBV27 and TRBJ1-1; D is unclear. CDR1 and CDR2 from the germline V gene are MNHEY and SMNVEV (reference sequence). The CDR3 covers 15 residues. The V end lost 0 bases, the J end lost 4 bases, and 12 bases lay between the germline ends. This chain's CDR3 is CASSLSGAGGTEAFF. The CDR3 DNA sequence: TGTGCCAGCAGTTTATCGGGCGCGGGCGGCACTGAAGCTTTCTTT.

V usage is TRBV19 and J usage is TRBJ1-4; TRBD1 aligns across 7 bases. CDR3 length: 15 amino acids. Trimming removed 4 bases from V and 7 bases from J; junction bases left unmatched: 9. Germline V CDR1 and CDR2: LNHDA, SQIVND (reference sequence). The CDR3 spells CASSTTGTESEKLFF. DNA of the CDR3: TGTGCCAGTAGTACCACCGGGACAGAAAGTGAAAAACTGTTTTTT.

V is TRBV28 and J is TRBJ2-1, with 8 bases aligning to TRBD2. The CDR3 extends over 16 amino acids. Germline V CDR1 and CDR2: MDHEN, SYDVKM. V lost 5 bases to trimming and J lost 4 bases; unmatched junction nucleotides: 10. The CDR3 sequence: CASSPTGGRVYNEQFF. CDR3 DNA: TGTGCCAGCAGTCCAACGGGGGGGCGGGTATACAATGAGCAGTTCTTC.

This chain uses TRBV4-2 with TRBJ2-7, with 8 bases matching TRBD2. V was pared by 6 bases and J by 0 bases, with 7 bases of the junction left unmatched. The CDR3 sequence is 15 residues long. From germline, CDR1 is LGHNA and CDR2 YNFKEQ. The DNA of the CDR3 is TGTGCCAGCAGTAGCGGGATAACAAGCTCCTACGAGCAGTACTTC. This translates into CASSSGITSSYEQYF.

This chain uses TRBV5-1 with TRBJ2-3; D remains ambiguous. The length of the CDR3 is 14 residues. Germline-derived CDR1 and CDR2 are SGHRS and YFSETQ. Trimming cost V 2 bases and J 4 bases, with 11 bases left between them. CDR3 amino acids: CASSFKTPPDTQYF. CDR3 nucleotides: TGCGCCAGCAGCTTCAAAACTCCGCCAGATACGCAGTATTTT.

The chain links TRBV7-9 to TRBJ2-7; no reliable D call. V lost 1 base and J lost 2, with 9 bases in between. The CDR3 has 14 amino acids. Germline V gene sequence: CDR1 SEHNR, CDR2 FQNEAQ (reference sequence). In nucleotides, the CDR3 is TGTGCCAGCAGCTTAGTTCAGGTCGCCTACGAGCAGTACTTC. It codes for CASSLVQVAYEQYF.

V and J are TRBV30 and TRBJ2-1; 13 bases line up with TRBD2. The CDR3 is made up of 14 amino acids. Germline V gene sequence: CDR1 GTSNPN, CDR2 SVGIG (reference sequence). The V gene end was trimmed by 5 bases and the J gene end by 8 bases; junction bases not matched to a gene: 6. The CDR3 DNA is TGTGCCTGGGGGACTAGCGGGATTATCGATGAGCAGTTCTTC. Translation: CAWGTSGIIDEQFF. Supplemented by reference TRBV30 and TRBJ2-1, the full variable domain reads SQTIHQWPATLVQPVGSPLSLECTVEGTSNPNLYWYRQAAGRGLQLLFYSVGIGQISSEVPQNLSASRPQDRQFILSSKKLLLSDSGFYLCAWGTSGIIDEQFFGPGTRLTVL.

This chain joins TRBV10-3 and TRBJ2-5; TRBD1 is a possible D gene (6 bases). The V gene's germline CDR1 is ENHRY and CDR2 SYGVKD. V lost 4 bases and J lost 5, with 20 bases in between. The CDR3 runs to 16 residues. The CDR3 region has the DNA TGTGCCATCAGTGTTTCCACAGGGTGGGGCACGGAGACCCAGTACTTC. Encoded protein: CAISVSTGWGTETQYF.

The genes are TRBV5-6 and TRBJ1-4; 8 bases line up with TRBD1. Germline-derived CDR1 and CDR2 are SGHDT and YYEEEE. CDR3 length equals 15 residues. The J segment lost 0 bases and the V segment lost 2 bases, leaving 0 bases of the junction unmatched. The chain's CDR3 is CASSLQGATNEKLFF. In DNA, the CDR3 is TGTGCCAGCAGCTTACAGGGGGCAACTAATGAAAAACTGTTTTTT.

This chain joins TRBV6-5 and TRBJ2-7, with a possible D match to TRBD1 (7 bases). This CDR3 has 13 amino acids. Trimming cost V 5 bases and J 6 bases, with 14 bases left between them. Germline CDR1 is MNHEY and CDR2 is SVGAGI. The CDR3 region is CASSLGRQGEQYF. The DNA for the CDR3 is TGTGCCAGCAGTCTCGGGAGACAGGGCGAGCAGTACTTC.

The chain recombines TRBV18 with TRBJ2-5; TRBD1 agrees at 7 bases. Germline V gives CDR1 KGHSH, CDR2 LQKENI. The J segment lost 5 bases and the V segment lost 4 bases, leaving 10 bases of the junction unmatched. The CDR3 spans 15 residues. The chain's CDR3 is CASSLGSGTAETQYF. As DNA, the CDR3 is TGTGCCAGCTCACTGGGGTCCGGGACAGCGGAGACCCAGTACTTC.

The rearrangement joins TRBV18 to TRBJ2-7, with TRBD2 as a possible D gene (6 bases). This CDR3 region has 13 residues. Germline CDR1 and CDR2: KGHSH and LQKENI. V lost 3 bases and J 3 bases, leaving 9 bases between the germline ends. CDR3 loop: CASSPGLDYEQYF. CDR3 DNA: TGTGCCAGCTCACCGGGACTGGACTACGAGCAGTACTTC.

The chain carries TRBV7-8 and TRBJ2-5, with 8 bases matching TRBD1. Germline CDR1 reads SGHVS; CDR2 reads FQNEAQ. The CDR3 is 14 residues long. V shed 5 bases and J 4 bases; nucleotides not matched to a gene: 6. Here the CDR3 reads CASSRATGVETQYF. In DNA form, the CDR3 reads TGTGCCAGCAGCCGTGCGACAGGGGTAGAGACCCAGTACTTC.

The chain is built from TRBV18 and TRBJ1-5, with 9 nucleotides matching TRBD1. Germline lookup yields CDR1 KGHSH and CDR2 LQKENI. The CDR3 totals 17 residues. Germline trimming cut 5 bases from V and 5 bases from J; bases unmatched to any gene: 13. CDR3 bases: TGTGCCAGCTCATCCCTTGGTACCGGGACAGGGCATCAGCCCCAGCATTTT. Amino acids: CASSSLGTGTGHQPQHF.

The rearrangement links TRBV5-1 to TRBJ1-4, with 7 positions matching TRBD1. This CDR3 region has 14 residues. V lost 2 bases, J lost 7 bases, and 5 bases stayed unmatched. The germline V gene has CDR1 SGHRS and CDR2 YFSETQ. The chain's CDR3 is CASSFQGVGEKLFF. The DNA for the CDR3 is TGCGCCAGCAGCTTCCAGGGGGTAGGTGAAAAACTGTTTTTT.

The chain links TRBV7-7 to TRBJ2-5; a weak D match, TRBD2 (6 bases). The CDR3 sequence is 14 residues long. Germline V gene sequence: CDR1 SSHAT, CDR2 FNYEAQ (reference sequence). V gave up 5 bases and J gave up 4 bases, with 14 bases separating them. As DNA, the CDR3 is TGTGCCAGCAGCCCGCGGACTACTATAGAGACCCAGTACTTC. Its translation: CASSPRTTIETQYF.

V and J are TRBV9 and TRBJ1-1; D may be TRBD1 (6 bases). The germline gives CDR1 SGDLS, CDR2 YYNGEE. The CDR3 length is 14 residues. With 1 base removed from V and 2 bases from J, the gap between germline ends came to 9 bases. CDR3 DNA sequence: TGTGCCAGCAGCGTACAGGGGACAAACACTGAAGCTTTCTTT. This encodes CASSVQGTNTEAFF.

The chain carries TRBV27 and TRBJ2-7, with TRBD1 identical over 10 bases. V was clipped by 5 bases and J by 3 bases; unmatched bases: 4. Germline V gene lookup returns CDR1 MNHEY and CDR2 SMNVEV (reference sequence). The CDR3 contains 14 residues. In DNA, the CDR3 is TGTGCCAGCAGTCCAGGACAGGGGGTCTACGAGCAGTACTTC. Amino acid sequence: CASSPGQGVYEQYF.

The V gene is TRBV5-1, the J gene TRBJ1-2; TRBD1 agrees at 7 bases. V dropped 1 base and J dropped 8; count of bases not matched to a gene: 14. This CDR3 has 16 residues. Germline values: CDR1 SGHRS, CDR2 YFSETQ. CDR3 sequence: CASSLMAGGVLGGYTF. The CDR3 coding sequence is TGCGCCAGCAGCTTGATGGCAGGGGGTGTTTTGGGAGGCTACACCTTC.

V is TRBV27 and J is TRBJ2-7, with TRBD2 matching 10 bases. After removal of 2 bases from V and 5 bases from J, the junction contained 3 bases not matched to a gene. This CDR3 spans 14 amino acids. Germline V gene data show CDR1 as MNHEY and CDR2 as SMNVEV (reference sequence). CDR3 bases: TGTGCCAGCAGTTTAAGCGGGGGGGACCACGAGCAGTACTTC. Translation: CASSLSGGDHEQYF.